The entry below describes one T cell receptor beta chain. Its antigen is not identified. At one boundary the junction diverges from the germline segment, which might be a read error. PCR involved 60 Vbeta and 13 Jbeta primers. The data were produced by immunoSEQ multiplex PCR, yet TCRdb's version contains in-frame clones alone and is incomplete. The profile shows about 120,000 clones, 75% to 90% of them singletons. Per the germline V gene, CDR1 is GTSNPN and CDR2 is SVGIG (reference sequence). The CDR3 has 14 residues. This entry belongs to a study of cytomegalovirus exposure and HLA in healthy donors. General study points: When a later analysis compared HLA-associated TCR beta chains with equally common others, the HLA-associated chains turned out to be more clonally expanded and to have lower generation probabilities.

The chain has TRBV30 and TRBJ2-6, with 7 bases lining up with TRBD1. The receptor comes from a man aged 25 to 40 in good health and CMV-seronegative. The source material was PBMCs. For the CDR3, the DNA is TGTGCCTGGAGTGAGGGGGCTGGGGCCAACGGCCTGACTTTC. Amino acids: CAWSEGAGANGLTF.